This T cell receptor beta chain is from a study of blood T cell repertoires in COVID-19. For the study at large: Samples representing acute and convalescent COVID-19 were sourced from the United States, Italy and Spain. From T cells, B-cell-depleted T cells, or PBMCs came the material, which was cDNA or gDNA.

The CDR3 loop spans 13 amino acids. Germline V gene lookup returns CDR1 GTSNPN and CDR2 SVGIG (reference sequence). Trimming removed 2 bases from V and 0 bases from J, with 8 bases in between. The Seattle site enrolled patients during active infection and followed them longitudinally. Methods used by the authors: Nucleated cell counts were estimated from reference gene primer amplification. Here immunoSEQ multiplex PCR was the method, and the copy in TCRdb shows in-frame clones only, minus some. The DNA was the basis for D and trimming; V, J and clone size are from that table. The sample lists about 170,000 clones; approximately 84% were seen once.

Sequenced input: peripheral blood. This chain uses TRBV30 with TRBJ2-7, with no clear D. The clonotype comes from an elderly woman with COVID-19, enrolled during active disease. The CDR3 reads CAWSFRPSYEQYF. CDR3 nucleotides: TGTGCCTGGAGTTTCAGGCCCTCCTACGAGCAGTACTTC.